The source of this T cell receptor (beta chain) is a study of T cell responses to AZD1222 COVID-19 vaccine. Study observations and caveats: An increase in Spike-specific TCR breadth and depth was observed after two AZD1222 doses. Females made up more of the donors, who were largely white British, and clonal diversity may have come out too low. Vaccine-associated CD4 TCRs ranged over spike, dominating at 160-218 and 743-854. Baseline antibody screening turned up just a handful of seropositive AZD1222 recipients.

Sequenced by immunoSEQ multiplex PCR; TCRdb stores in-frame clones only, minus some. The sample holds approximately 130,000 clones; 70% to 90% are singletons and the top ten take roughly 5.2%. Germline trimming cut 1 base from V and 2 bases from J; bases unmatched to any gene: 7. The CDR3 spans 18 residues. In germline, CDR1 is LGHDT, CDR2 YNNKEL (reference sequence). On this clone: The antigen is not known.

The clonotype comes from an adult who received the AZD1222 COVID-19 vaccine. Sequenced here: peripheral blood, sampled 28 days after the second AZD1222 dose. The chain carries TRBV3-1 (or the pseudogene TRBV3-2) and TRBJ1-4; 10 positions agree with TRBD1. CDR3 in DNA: TGTGCCAGCAGCCAAGGCCCGGACAGGGGGTGGACTAATGAAAAACTGTTTTTT. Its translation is CASSQGPDRGWTNEKLFF.